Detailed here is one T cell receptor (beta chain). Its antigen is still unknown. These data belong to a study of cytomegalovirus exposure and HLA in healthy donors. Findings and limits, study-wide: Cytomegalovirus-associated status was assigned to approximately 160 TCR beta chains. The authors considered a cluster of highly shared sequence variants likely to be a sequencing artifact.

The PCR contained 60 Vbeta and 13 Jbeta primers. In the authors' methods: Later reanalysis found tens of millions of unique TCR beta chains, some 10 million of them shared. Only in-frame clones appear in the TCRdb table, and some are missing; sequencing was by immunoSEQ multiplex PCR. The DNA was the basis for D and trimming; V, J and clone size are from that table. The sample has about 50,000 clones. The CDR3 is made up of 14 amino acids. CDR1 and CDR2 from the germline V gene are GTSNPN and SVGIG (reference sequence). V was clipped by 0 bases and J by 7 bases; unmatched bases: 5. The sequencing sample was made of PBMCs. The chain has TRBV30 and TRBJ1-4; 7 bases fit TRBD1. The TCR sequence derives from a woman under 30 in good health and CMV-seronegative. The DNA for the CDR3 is TGTGCCTGGAGTGTCCAGGGGGGCGGTGAAAAACTGTTTTTT. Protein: CAWSVQGGGEKLFF. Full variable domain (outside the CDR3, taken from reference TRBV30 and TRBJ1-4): SQTIHQWPATLVQPVGSPLSLECTVEGTSNPNLYWYRQAAGRGLQLLFYSVGIGQISSEVPQNLSASRPQDRQFILSSKKLLLSDSGFYLCAWSVQGGGEKLFFGSGTQLSVL.